Listed here are 14 T cell receptor beta chains from one sample, sequenced in a study of a mutant IDH1 vaccine in newly diagnosed glioma. The time point was: baseline, week 1 (first vaccination visit). This sample's treatment: pre-vaccination baseline after standard-of-care therapy. The assay was immunoSEQ multiplex PCR, and TCRdb's table has in-frame clones only and misses some. The sample lists 30,000 or so clones, roughly nine tenths occurring once. The sample in question was PBMCs, obtained from a glioma patient treated with radiotherapy, temozolomide or both. The receptors derive from a woman in her thirties or forties with glioma.

This clone was counted between two and nine times. V gene TRBV5-1 combines with J gene TRBJ1-5; no clear D. Germline lookup yields CDR1 SGHRS and CDR2 YFSETQ. The CDR3 sequence is 15 residues long. V dropped 5 bases and J dropped 0 bases, with 12 bases sitting between them. The chain's CDR3 is CASSYDPYSNQPQHF. In DNA form, the CDR3 reads TGCGCCAGCAGTTATGACCCGTATAGCAATCAGCCCCAGCATTTT.

This clone has just a few counts. This rearrangement joins TRBV2 to TRBJ1-5; a possible D gene is TRBD1 (5 bases). This CDR3 has 15 residues. Germline V lookup: CDR1 SNHLY, CDR2 FYNNEI. V was clipped by 2 bases and J by 6 bases, with 14 bases between them. The DNA of the CDR3 is TGTGCCAGCAGTGAATACCGGGGCGGGGTTCAGCCCCAGCATTTT. Residues: CASSEYRGGVQPQHF.

This chain connects TRBV5-1 to TRBJ1-3; unclear D gene. Trimming shortened V by 4 bases and J by 1 base, and 12 bases separated the two germline ends. Germline CDR1 and CDR2: SGHRS and YFSETQ. The CDR3 runs 15 residues. CDR3 amino acids: CASSRLGGSGNTIYF. The CDR3 bases are TGCGCCAGCAGCCGCCTGGGCGGTTCTGGAAACACCATATATTTT. Full variable domain (rest looked up from reference TRBV5-1 and TRBJ1-3): KAGVTQTPRYLIKTRGQQVTLSCSPISGHRSVSWYQQTPGQGLQFLFEYFSETQRNKGNFPGRFSGRQFSNSRSEMNVSTLELGDSALYLCASSRLGGSGNTIYFGEGSWLTVV.

The chain uses TRBV6-5 and TRBJ1-2, with 7 bases identical to TRBD1. CDR1 is MNHEY and CDR2 is SVGAGI in the germline V gene. This CDR3 has 15 amino acids. The J segment lost 8 bases and the V segment lost 2 bases, leaving 11 bases of the junction unmatched. The CDR3 DNA is TGTGCCAGCAGTTACACCTGGACAGGCGATAGCGGCTACACCTTC. Residues: CASSYTWTGDSGYTF.

The chain is built from TRBV4-1 and TRBJ1-3, with a possible D match to TRBD1 (5 bases). V lost 0 bases, J lost 2 bases, and 14 bases lay in between. Germline V CDR1 and CDR2: MGHRA, YSYEKL. The CDR3 has 17 residues. CDR3 loop: CASSQDVGRATGNTIYF. CDR3 coding DNA: TGCGCCAGCAGCCAAGATGTCGGCAGGGCGACTGGAAACACCATATATTTT.

The chain joins TRBV30 to TRBJ1-4; 9 bases agree with TRBD1. This CDR3 contains 15 residues. CDR1 and CDR2 (germline): GTSNPN, SVGIG (reference sequence). The V segment lost 5 bases and the J segment 4 bases; nucleotides outside the gene matches: 8. CDR3: CAWLPGQGRNEKLFF. In DNA, the CDR3 is TGTGCCTGGTTACCGGGACAGGGACGTAATGAAAAACTGTTTTTT. The entire variable domain, with the rest obtained from reference TRBV30 and TRBJ1-4, is as follows: SQTIHQWPATLVQPVGSPLSLECTVEGTSNPNLYWYRQAAGRGLQLLFYSVGIGQISSEVPQNLSASRPQDRQFILSSKKLLLSDSGFYLCAWLPGQGRNEKLFFGSGTQLSVL.

The chain has TRBV5-8 and TRBJ2-3; 7 bases line up with TRBD1. CDR1 and CDR2 (germline): SGHTS, YDEGEE. This CDR3 spans 16 amino acids. J gave up 3 bases and V 1 base, and 8 bases lay outside the gene matches. The CDR3 is CASSLRGGEGTDTQYF. The CDR3 coding sequence is TGTGCCAGCAGCTTGAGAGGGGGCGAAGGGACAGATACGCAGTATTTT. Full variable domain (missing parts from reference TRBV5-8 and TRBJ2-3): EAGVTQSPTHLIKTRGQQATLRCSPISGHTSVYWYQQALGLGLQFLLWYDEGEERNRGNFPPRFSGRQFPNYSSELNVNALELEDSALYLCASSLRGGEGTDTQYFGPGTRLTVL.

The rearrangement uses TRBV20-1 and TRBJ2-7; a weak D match, TRBD1 (5 bases). The V gene lost 5 bases and the J gene lost 2 bases, with 7 bases spanning the gap. The CDR3 runs to 11 residues. From germline, CDR1 is DFQATT and CDR2 SNEGSKA (reference sequence). As DNA, the CDR3 is TGCAGTGCTGGGGCCGCCTACGAGCAGTACTTC. Encoded protein: CSAGAAYEQYF.

This rearrangement joins TRBV5-4 to TRBJ2-3, with 8 bases matching TRBD2. CDR3 length: 18 residues. Trimming took 0 bases from V and 4 from J; bases not matched to a gene: 13. Germline CDR1 reads SGHNT; CDR2 reads YYREEE (reference sequence). The CDR3 region is CASSLGSGSSWGADTQYF. The DNA for the CDR3 is TGTGCCAGCAGCTTGGGGAGCGGGAGTTCCTGGGGAGCAGATACGCAGTATTTT.

This clone has just one count. The V call is TRBV7-8, the J call TRBJ1-4; D not resolved. Germline lookup yields CDR1 SGHVS and CDR2 FQNEAQ. The ends were cut back, 2 bases at V and 7 bases at J, with 8 bases in the middle. CDR3 length: 13 residues. CDR3 loop: CASSLSETEKLFF. CDR3 DNA sequence: TGTGCCAGCAGCTTATCGGAGACTGAAAAACTGTTTTTT.

V is TRBV4-3 and J is TRBJ2-1, with 9 bases fitting TRBD2. CDR3 length: 15 residues. V lost 0 bases and J lost 8; bases outside the gene matches: 5. Germline V gives CDR1 LGHNA, CDR2 YSLEER. The CDR3 sequence is CASSQDGGGADEQFF. CDR3 DNA: TGCGCCAGCAGCCAAGATGGCGGGGGGGCCGATGAGCAGTTCTTC.

The chain is built from TRBV5-1 and TRBJ2-7, with D unclear. Between the trimmed V and J ends, which lost 2 bases and 1 base, there was a span of 10 bases. This CDR3 is 14 amino acids long. CDR1 and CDR2 from the germline V gene are SGHRS and YFSETQ. The CDR3 here is CASSFNGVSYEQYF. CDR3 in DNA: TGCGCCAGCAGCTTCAACGGTGTTTCCTACGAGCAGTACTTC.

The chain couples TRBV7-2 to TRBJ1-3, with D maybe TRBD1 (6 bases). V dropped 1 base and J dropped 4 bases, with 11 bases sitting between them. Germline CDR1 is SGHTA and CDR2 is FQGNSA. The CDR3 has 15 amino acids. The CDR3 nucleotides read TGTGCCAGCAGCTTAGGGGGACAACACGGAAACACCATATATTTT. It codes for CASSLGGQHGNTIYF.

V gene TRBV4-1 combines with J gene TRBJ2-7, with D unresolved. Germline lookup yields CDR1 MGHRA and CDR2 YSYEKL. The V and J ends lost 3 bases and 1 base respectively, with 16 bases between them. The CDR3 consists of 16 residues. The CDR3 here is CASSHTHLGGSYEQYF. The CDR3 DNA sequence: TGCGCCAGCAGCCACACTCACCTCGGCGGATCCTACGAGCAGTACTTC.